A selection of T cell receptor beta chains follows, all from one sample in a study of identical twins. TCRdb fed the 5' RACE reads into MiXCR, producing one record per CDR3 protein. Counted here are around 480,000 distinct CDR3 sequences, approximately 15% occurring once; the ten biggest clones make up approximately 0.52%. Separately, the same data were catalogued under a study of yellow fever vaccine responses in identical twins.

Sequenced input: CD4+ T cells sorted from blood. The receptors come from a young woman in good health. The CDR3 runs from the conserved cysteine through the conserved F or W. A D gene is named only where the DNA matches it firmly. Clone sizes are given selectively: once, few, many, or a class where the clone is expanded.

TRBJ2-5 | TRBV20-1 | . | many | TGCAGTGCTAGAGATAGGCGAGGGAAGGAGACCCAGTACTTC | CSARDRRGKETQYF
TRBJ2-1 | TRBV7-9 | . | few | TGTGCCAGCAGCTTTTATCAGGGGGGTTCCAATGAGCAGTTCTTC | CASSFYQGGSNEQFF
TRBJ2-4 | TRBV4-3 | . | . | TGCGCCAGCAGCCAAGTTCTAGCGAACATTCAGTACTTC | CASSQVLANIQYF
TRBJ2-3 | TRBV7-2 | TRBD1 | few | TGTGCCAGCAGCCTCACGGACAGGGTGGTCACAGATACGCAGTATTTT | CASSLTDRVVTDTQYF
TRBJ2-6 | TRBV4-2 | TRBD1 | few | TGTGCCAGCAGCCCCAAGGACAGGGATGCTGGGGCCAACGTCCTGACTTTC | CASSPKDRDAGANVLTF
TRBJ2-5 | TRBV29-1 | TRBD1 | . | TGCAGCCTGGGACAGGGAAGAGAGACCCAGTACTTC | CSLGQGRETQYF
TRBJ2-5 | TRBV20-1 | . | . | TGCAGTGCTAGAGTGGGGGGTATGGGAGAGACCCAGTACTTC | CSARVGGMGETQYF
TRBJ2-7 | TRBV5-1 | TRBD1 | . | TGCGCCAGCGGGGACAGGGGGCAGGAGCAGTACTTC | CASGDRGQEQYF
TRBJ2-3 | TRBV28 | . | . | TGTGCCAGCAGTTTAGGTGCTAGCCCAGATACGCAGTATTTT | CASSLGASPDTQYF
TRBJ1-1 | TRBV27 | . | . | TGTGCCAGCAGTCCGGGGAAGGGGAACACTGAAGCTTTCTTT | CASSPGKGNTEAFF
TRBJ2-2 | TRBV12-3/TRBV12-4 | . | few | TGTGCCAGCAGTTTAGCGCGGAGGGGGGACTACACCGGGGAGCTGTTTTTT | CASSLARRGDYTGELFF
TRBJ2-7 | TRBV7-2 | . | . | TGTGCCAGCAGCTTGGAACCTCGGTCAGTGCAGTACTTC | CASSLEPRSVQYF
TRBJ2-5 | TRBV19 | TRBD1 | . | TGTGCCAGTAGTGTCGGACAGGGATGGGGAGAGACCCAGTACTTC | CASSVGQGWGETQYF
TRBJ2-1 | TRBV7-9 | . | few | TGTGCCAGCAGCTATAAGGACTCCTACAATGAGCAGTTCTTC | CASSYKDSYNEQFF
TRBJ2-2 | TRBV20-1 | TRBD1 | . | TGCAGTGCTAGTCCCGGGACAGGGGGCACCGGGGAGCTGTTTTTT | CSASPGTGGTGELFF
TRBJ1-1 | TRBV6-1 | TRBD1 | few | TGTGCCAGCAGCCCCGGGACAGGGAAATCGGTTAGGAACACTGAAGCTTTCTTT | CASSPGTGKSVRNTEAFF
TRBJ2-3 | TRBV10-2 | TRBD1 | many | TGCGCCAGCCGGACAGGGGGCACAGATACGCAGTATTTT | CASRTGGTDTQYF
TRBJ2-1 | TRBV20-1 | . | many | TGCAGTGCTAGACTAGCGAGCTCCTACAATGAGCAGTTCTTC | CSARLASSYNEQFF
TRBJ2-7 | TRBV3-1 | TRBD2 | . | TGTGCCAGCAGAGAAAGCGGGAGCCCCCGGGTGGGCGAGCAGTACTTC | CASRESGSPRVGEQYF
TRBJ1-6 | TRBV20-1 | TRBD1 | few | TGCAGTGCTAGGACAGGGGAATATAATTCACCCCTCCACTTT | CSARTGEYNSPLHF
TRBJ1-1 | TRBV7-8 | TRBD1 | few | TGTGCCAGCAGCCCCCTAGGACAGGGGGGAACTGAAGCTTTCTTT | CASSPLGQGGTEAFF
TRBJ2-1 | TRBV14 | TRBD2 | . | TGTGCCAGCAGCCAAGATGCCCTAGCGGCTTTCAATGAGCAGTTCTTC | CASSQDALAAFNEQFF
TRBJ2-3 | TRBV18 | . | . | TGTGCCAGCTCACCGGGCAGGTTGAGCACAGATACGCAGTATTTT | CASSPGRLSTDTQYF
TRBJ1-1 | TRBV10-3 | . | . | TGTGCCATCAGTGTCGGTGCCGGGTCCACTGAAGCTTTCTTT | CAISVGAGSTEAFF
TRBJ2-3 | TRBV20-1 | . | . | TGCAGTGCTAGTCAAGGTGCAGATACGCAGTATTTT | CSASQGADTQYF
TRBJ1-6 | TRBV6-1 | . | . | TGTGCCACAAATCAGAAAGTAAATTCACCCCTCCACTTT | CATNQKVNSPLHF
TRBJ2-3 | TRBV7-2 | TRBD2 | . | TGTGCCAGCAGCCACGGACTAGCGGGGGCTGGGAATACGCAGTATTTT | CASSHGLAGAGNTQYF
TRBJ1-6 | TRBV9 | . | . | TGTGCCAGCAGCGTCGGCAACAGGAGACAGTCACCCCTCCACTTT | CASSVGNRRQSPLHF
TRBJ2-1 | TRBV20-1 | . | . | TGCAGTGCACGGGACAAGCACTCCTACAATGAGCAGTTCTTC | CSARDKHSYNEQFF
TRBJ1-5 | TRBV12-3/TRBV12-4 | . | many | TGTGCCAGCGCATCCGGGGCCGGGTCTCAACAGCCCCAGCATTTT | CASASGAGSQQPQHF
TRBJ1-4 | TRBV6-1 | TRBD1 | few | TGTGCCAGCAGAGCCGGACAGGGGGCGGGAGAAAAACTGTTTTTT | CASRAGQGAGEKLFF
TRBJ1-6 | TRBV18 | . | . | TGTGCCAGCCGTGACAGCTCCCCCAATTCACCCCTCCACTTT | CASRDSSPNSPLHF
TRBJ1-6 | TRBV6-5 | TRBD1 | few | TGTGCCAGCAGTTACTCGGACAGGGGCTCTTATAATTCACCCCTCCACTTT | CASSYSDRGSYNSPLHF
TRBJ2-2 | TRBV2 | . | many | TGTGCCAGCTCCCCGATCCGGGGTACCTCGTTCTCGAACACCGGGGAGCTGTTTTTT | CASSPIRGTSFSNTGELFF
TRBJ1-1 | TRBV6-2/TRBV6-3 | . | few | TGTGCCAGCAGACACCCAGGAGGGGATAGTGAAGCTTTCTTT | CASRHPGGDSEAFF
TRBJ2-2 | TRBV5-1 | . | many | TGTGCCAGCAGCTTAGGGAACACCGGGGAGCTGTTTTTT | CASSLGNTGELFF
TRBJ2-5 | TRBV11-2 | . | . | TGTGCCAGCAGCTTAGATTTGTGGGAGCAGGAGACCCAGTACTTC | CASSLDLWEQETQYF
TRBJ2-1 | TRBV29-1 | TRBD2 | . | TGCAGCCCTAGGGCGACTAGCGGGACGAGTGAGCAGTTCTTC | CSPRATSGTSEQFF
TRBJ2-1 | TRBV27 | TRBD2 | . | TGTGCCAGCAGTCTATACTCAGCGGGAGTGGGTGGCAATGAGCAGTTCTTC | CASSLYSAGVGGNEQFF
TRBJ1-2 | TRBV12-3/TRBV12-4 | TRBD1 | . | TGTGCCAGCAGCCCGACAGGGACTGGCTACACCTTC | CASSPTGTGYTF
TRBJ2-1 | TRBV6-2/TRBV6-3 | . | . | TGTGCCAGCAGTTATTTTGCATGGGGTGAGCAGTTCTTC | CASSYFAWGEQFF
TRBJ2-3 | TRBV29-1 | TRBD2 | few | TGCAGCGAAGGGACCGGGGGGGGAGTTTTGGGCACAGATACGCAGTATTTT | CSEGTGGGVLGTDTQYF
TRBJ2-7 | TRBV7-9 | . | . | TGTGCCAGCAGCTTTAGACAGGAGCAGTACTTC | CASSFRQEQYF
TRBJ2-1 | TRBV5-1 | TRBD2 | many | TGCGCCAGCAGCGGACGGTCTAGCGGTTTCCATGAGCAGTTCTTC | CASSGRSSGFHEQFF
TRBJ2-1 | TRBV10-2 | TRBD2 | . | TGCGCCAGCAGTGAGCTGCTAGCGGGAGCTGAGCAGTTCTTC | CASSELLAGAEQFF
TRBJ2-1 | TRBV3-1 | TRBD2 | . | TGTGCCAGCAGCCAAGGCGTTTTTTTAGCGGGGTTATACAATGAGCAGTTCTTC | CASSQGVFLAGLYNEQFF
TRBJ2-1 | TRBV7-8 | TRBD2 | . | TGTGCCAGCAGCCCGAACGTCGGGGGGGCTGAGCAGTTCTTC | CASSPNVGGAEQFF
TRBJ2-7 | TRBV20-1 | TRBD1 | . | TGCAGTGCTAACATCCTTGGGACAGCTTTCTACGAGCAGTACTTC | CSANILGTAFYEQYF
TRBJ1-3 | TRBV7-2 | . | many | TGTGCCAGCAGCGCCACAATAAGCTTTGGAAACACCATATATTTT | CASSATISFGNTIYF
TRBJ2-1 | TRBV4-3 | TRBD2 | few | TGCGCCAGCAGCCAAGCTAGCGGGAGGGCAAATGAGCAGTTCTTC | CASSQASGRANEQFF
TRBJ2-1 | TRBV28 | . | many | TGTGCCAGCAGACAATCCGGTCCTGCGTTACATGAGCAGTTCTTC | CASRQSGPALHEQFF
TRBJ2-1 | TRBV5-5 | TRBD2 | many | TGTGCCAGCAGCTTGGAAGGGACTAGTAACAATGAGCAGTTCTTC | CASSLEGTSNNEQFF
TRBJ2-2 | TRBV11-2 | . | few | TGTGCCAGCAGCTCCTCCCGGCTGGACACCGGGGAGCTGTTTTTT | CASSSSRLDTGELFF
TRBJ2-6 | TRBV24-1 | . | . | TGTGCCACCAGTGATGAAGGGTCTGGGGCCAACGTCCTGACTTTC | CATSDEGSGANVLTF
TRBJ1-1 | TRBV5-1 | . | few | TGCGCCAGCAGCCGAACTCAGGGCTATATGAACACTGAAGCTTTCTTT | CASSRTQGYMNTEAFF
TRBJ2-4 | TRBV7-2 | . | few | TGTGCCAGCAGCTTACCTGCGCGTAACATTCAGTACTTC | CASSLPARNIQYF
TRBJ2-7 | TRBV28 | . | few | TGTGCCAGCAGCCCACCGGCTGGAACCTACGAGCAGTACTTC | CASSPPAGTYEQYF
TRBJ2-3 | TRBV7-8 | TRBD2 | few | TGTGCCAGCAGCTTGGGGACTAGCGGACCAGATACGCAGTATTTT | CASSLGTSGPDTQYF
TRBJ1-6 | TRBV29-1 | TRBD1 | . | TGCAGCGTTTCGGACAGGGCTTATTCACCCCTCCACTTT | CSVSDRAYSPLHF